A selection of T cell receptor beta chains follows, all from one sample in a study of shared clonotypes between healthy human individuals. Sequencing used immunoSEQ multiplex PCR; TCRdb keeps in-frame clones, though not all of them. The sample includes around 2.3 million clones, approximately 95% of them seen just once. Sequenced input: naive CD4+ T cells sorted from blood. These receptors came from a man aged 18 to 35 in good health. Both conserved end residues are trimmed from each CDR3. The D gene is left open where the match is weak.

V gene	D gene	J gene	CDR3 protein
TRBV25-1	.	TRBJ2-3	ASSEYMGGTDTQY
TRBV28	.	TRBJ1-3	ASIPAGVGNTIY
TRBV5-4	.	TRBJ2-3	ASSLDRTDTQY
TRBV21-1	.	TRBJ2-7	ASSKVGPGTLNEQY
TRBV6-5	.	TRBJ2-2	ASSYWDTGELF
TRBV19	.	TRBJ2-4	ASRGSDLAKNIQY
TRBV5-1	.	TRBJ2-7	ASSLGDAGRYEQY
TRBV7-9	.	TRBJ1-1	ASSLGVGTEAF
TRBV5-6	TRBD2	TRBJ2-1	ASSSGLAIFSYNEQF
TRBV30	TRBD2	TRBJ2-1	AWNPGLAGVGEQF
TRBV5-5	.	TRBJ2-3	ASSSASTRRTDTQY
TRBV30	.	TRBJ2-3	AWSGGGADTQY
TRBV5-4	.	TRBJ2-5	ASSLRTSPFQETQY
TRBV2	TRBD1	TRBJ1-1	ASNGQGLAEAF
TRBV11-2	.	TRBJ2-6	ASSLLETSYSGANVLT
TRBV6-6	TRBD1	TRBJ2-4	ASITPGQTNIQY
TRBV6-4	.	TRBJ1-1	ASAKTMNTEAF
TRBV30	.	TRBJ1-5	AWSVGAQPQH
TRBV7-9	.	TRBJ1-5	ASSLFSGMSNQPQH
TRBV6-5	.	TRBJ2-3	ASRRGTDTQY
TRBV7-2	.	TRBJ2-3	ASSLYGISTDTQY
TRBV7-2	TRBD2	TRBJ2-3	ASSLGGTSGTDTQY
TRBV7-2	.	TRBJ2-7	ASSAKGDWNEQY
TRBV10-3	.	TRBJ2-1	AISPRADLGEQF
TRBV5-4	.	TRBJ1-1	ASTSGGRGEAF
TRBV30	.	TRBJ2-7	AWSKRGGSEQY
TRBV5-4	TRBD1	TRBJ1-2	ASSTTTGNGYT
TRBV19	.	TRBJ1-5	ASSIDGQPNQPQH
TRBV28	.	TRBJ1-2	ASSSFGDYGYT
TRBV11-2	TRBD1	TRBJ1-4	ASSFAGGGEKLF
TRBV19	TRBD1	TRBJ2-7	ASRGQGDSYEQY
TRBV2	.	TRBJ1-5	ASTTDTNQPQH
TRBV2	TRBD1	TRBJ1-6	ASRKGQGGYNSPLH
TRBV2	.	TRBJ1-5	ASSEALLRGNQPQH
TRBV29-1	.	TRBJ2-7	SVEGQSYEQY
TRBV9	.	TRBJ1-6	ASSPEVGGHSPLH
TRBV11-3	.	TRBJ2-5	AKLVGETQY
TRBV6-6	TRBD1	TRBJ2-7	ASSYAGGYEQY